The next 32 T cell receptor beta chains were all read from a single sample in a study of cytomegalovirus exposure and HLA in healthy donors. Clones were read by immunoSEQ multiplex PCR, and TCRdb kept only the in-frame ones, dropping some. The sample lists some 150,000 clones, about 82% seen once, with 2% to 2.5% in the top ten. The sample consisted of PBMCs. Receptors were obtained from a human donor in good health.

The V and J genes are TRBV6-6 and TRBJ1-5; D may be TRBD1 (5 bases). Trimming removed 4 bases from V and 9 bases from J, with 10 bases in between. The CDR3 extends over 12 amino acids. Germline CDR1 is MNHNY and CDR2 is SVGAGI (reference sequence). The DNA for the CDR3 is TGTGCCAGCAGTTCCCTAGGGGTGCCCCAGCATTTT. Translated: CASSSLGVPQHF.

The rearrangement uses TRBV9 and TRBJ2-7; a weak D match, TRBD2 (5 bases). Germline lookup yields CDR1 SGDLS and CDR2 YYNGEE. This CDR3 is 14 amino acids long. V lost 3 bases and J 6 bases, leaving 16 bases between the germline ends. Here the CDR3 reads CASSEAGNRGEQYF. For the CDR3, the DNA is TGTGCCAGCAGCGAGGCCGGGAACCGAGGCGAGCAGTACTTC.

This clone came up a few times. The chain uses TRBV27 and TRBJ2-2, with D hard to call. This CDR3 has 12 residues. The ends were cut back, 3 bases at V and 7 bases at J, with 6 bases in the middle. Germline V gene data show CDR1 as MNHEY and CDR2 as SMNVEV (reference sequence). CDR3 in amino acids: CASSFRGGELFF. The CDR3 bases are TGTGCCAGCAGTTTCCGAGGCGGGGAGCTGTTTTTT.

The chain carries TRBV10-1 and TRBJ2-5; maybe TRBD1 (6 bases). Germline CDR1 reads WNHNN; CDR2 reads SYGVQD (reference sequence). Between the trimmed V and J ends, which lost 5 bases and 5 bases, there was a span of 12 bases. The CDR3 consists of 13 residues. The CDR3 nucleotides are TGCGCCAGCAGTAGGGGGTTGAGGGAGACCCAGTACTTC. Its translation: CASSRGLRETQYF.

This clone was found once. This chain connects TRBV6-5 to TRBJ2-2; tentative D call: TRBD1 (6 bases). Germline assignment: CDR1 MNHEY and CDR2 SVGAGI. V was trimmed by 6 bases and J by 4 bases, leaving 15 bases between them. The CDR3 loop spans 15 amino acids. The CDR3: CASRSNTGFTGELFF. CDR3 bases: TGTGCCAGCAGATCTAATACAGGGTTCACCGGGGAGCTGTTTTTT.

J is TRBJ2-1 and V is TRBV7-8, with D maybe TRBD1 (5 bases). The CDR3 contains 15 residues. V shed 5 bases and J shed 0 bases, with 11 bases lying between them. Germline V gene lookup returns CDR1 SGHVS and CDR2 FQNEAQ. The CDR3, as DNA: TGTGCCAGCAGCAGACAGATCCTCTCCTACAATGAGCAGTTCTTC. Translated, it gives CASSRQILSYNEQFF.

The V call is TRBV7-9, the J call TRBJ2-7; TRBD1 aligns across 8 bases. V dropped 5 bases and J dropped 1; count of bases not matched to a gene: 4. The CDR3 spans 14 residues. CDR1 is SEHNR and CDR2 is FQNEAQ in the germline V gene (reference sequence). The CDR3 DNA sequence: TGTGCCAGCAGCGCTACAGGGGGGTCCTACGAGCAGTACTTC. It specifies CASSATGGSYEQYF. Complete variable domain (other parts from reference TRBV7-9 and TRBJ2-7): DTGVSQNPRHKITKRGQNVTFRCDPISEHNRLYWYRQTLGQGPEFLTYFQNEAQLEKSRLLSDRFSAERPKGSFSTLEIQRTEQGDSAMYLCASSATGGSYEQYFGPGTRLTVT.

The gene calls are TRBV28 and TRBJ2-3, with a weak D call TRBD2 (5 bases). V lost 5 bases, J lost 6 bases, and 9 bases lay in between. Germline V gene sequence: CDR1 MDHEN, CDR2 SYDVKM. The CDR3 has 12 amino acids. Written as DNA, the CDR3 is TGTGCCAGCAGTACTAGTTGGGATACGCAGTATTTT. It codes for CASSTSWDTQYF.

This clone was seen once. The chain carries TRBV7-2 and TRBJ2-7; 12 bases align to TRBD2. V dropped 4 bases and J dropped 7; count of bases not matched to a gene: 2. This CDR3 comprises 13 residues. CDR1 and CDR2 (germline): SGHTA, FQGNSA. CDR3 sequence reads: CASSSGLAGEQYF. CDR3 nucleotides: TGTGCCAGCAGCTCAGGACTAGCGGGGGAGCAGTACTTC.

This chain joins TRBV27 and TRBJ2-5; 7 nucleotides align to TRBD1. Judging by the DNA end, TRBJ2-7 fits better; the J call may be wrong. The CDR3 is made up of 13 amino acids. Per germline, CDR1 MNHEY and CDR2 SMNVEV (reference sequence). The CDR3 coding sequence is TGTGCCAGTCCGGGACAGAATACCTACGAGCAGTACTTC. This encodes CASPGQNTYEQYF.

This chain uses TRBV7-3 with TRBJ2-7, with 8 bases matching TRBD1. This CDR3 contains 12 residues. J lost 6 bases, V lost 4 bases, and 2 bases had no gene match. CDR1 SGHTA and CDR2 FQGTGA come from the germline V gene. The CDR3 DNA is TGTGCCAGCAGCTCAGGGGGCGGCGAGCAGTACTTC. Encoded protein: CASSSGGGEQYF. Using reference TRBV7-3 and TRBJ2-7 for the parts outside the CDR3, the full variable domain is GAGVSQTPSNKVTEKGKYVELRCDPISGHTALYWYRQSLGQGPEFLIYFQGTGAADDSGLPNDRFFAVRPEGSVSTLKIQRTERGDSAVYLCASSSGGGEQYFGPGTRLTVT.

The chain recombines TRBV11-2 with TRBJ2-2; 9 bases align to TRBD1. The CDR3 runs 14 residues. Trimming took 5 bases from V and 5 from J; bases not matched to a gene: 3. CDR1 SGHAT and CDR2 FQNNGV come from the germline V gene. The CDR3 DNA is TGTGCCAGCAGCCGGACAGGGGATACCGGGGAGCTGTTTTTT. The encoded protein is CASSRTGDTGELFF.

A single count supports this clone. The J gene is TRBJ2-1, the V gene TRBV27; TRBD2 agrees at 7 bases. The CDR3 loop spans 14 amino acids. The J segment lost 3 bases and the V segment lost 2 bases, leaving 1 base of the junction unmatched. In germline, CDR1 is MNHEY, CDR2 SMNVEV (reference sequence). The DNA for the CDR3 is TGTGCCAGCAGTTTAGGGGAGGGCTACAATGAGCAGTTCTTC. This encodes CASSLGEGYNEQFF.

The genes are TRBV7-9 and TRBJ1-2; no clear D gene. The CDR3 consists of 15 residues. Germline-derived CDR1 and CDR2 are SEHNR and FQNEAQ (reference sequence). Deletions cut 5 bases from V and 8 bases from J, with 21 bases between. CDR3 nucleotide sequence: TGTGCCAGCAGCCCGCTGACCAGACCACTCGGGGGCTACACCTTC. Translated, it gives CASSPLTRPLGGYTF.

The genes are TRBV4-1 and TRBJ2-7, with TRBD1 as a possible D gene (6 bases). Germline V gene sequence: CDR1 MGHRA, CDR2 YSYEKL. The CDR3 has 15 residues. V was trimmed by 1 base and J by 4 bases, leaving 14 bases between them. CDR3 region: CASSQAGTLHYEQYF. CDR3 coding DNA: TGCGCCAGCAGCCAAGCCGGGACACTACATTACGAGCAGTACTTC.

The V and J genes are TRBV29-1 and TRBJ1-3; unclear D gene. Germline assignment: CDR1 SQVTM and CDR2 ANQGSEA. Trimming pared 2 bases from V and 0 bases from J, leaving 5 bases between. CDR3 length equals 13 residues. The CDR3 DNA sequence: TGCAGCGTTGAAACGGGCTCTGGAAACACCATATATTTT. The encoded protein is CSVETGSGNTIYF.

This clone has just one count. This rearrangement joins TRBV2 to TRBJ1-5, with a weak D call TRBD1 (6 bases). The CDR3 totals 14 residues. Deletions cut 2 bases from V and 5 bases from J, with 10 bases between. Germline lookup yields CDR1 SNHLY and CDR2 FYNNEI. CDR3 in amino acids: CASSESGVYQPQHF. CDR3 coding DNA: TGTGCCAGCAGTGAATCAGGGGTTTATCAGCCCCAGCATTTT. Supplemented by reference TRBV2 and TRBJ1-5, the full variable domain reads EPEVTQTPSHQVTQMGQEVILRCVPISNHLYFYWYRQILGQKVEFLVSFYNNEISEKSEIFDDQFSVERPDGSNFTLKIRSTKLEDSAMYFCASSESGVYQPQHFGDGTRLSIL.

This rearrangement joins TRBV18 to TRBJ1-1; D remains ambiguous. The CDR3 runs 14 residues. CDR1 and CDR2 (germline): KGHSH, LQKENI. Trimming left V 0 bases short and J 3 bases short, with 8 bases between. The CDR3 spells CASSPPTDYTEAFF. The CDR3 DNA reads as TGTGCCAGCTCACCACCGACGGACTACACTGAAGCTTTCTTT.

J is TRBJ2-5 and V is TRBV15; TRBD2 is a possible D gene (5 bases). Per germline, CDR1 LNHNV and CDR2 YYDKDF (reference sequence). CDR3 length: 14 residues. The V gene lost 9 bases and the J gene lost 5 bases, with 19 bases spanning the gap. CDR3 bases: TGTGCCACAGGCGCAGCGCCCCGAGGGGAGACCCAGTACTTC. Translating gives CATGAAPRGETQYF.

The chain's CDR3 is CASQLSPGSSHEQYF. The CDR3 bases are TGTGCCAGCCAGCTATCCCCCGGGAGCAGCCACGAGCAGTACTTC. The chain uses TRBV19 and TRBJ2-7; possibly TRBD2 for D (6 bases). This CDR3 has 15 amino acids. Germline lookup yields CDR1 LNHDA and CDR2 SQIVND (reference sequence). Trimming cost V 9 bases and J 5 bases, with 23 bases left between them.

The chain carries TRBV28 and TRBJ2-7; the match to TRBD2 covers 12 bases. Germline CDR1 MDHEN, CDR2 SYDVKM. The CDR3 is made up of 16 amino acids. With V trimmed by 5 bases and J by 0 bases, 5 bases remained unmatched. The CDR3 region is CASSLQTSGSSYEQYF. The DNA for the CDR3 is TGTGCCAGCAGTCTCCAGACTAGCGGGAGCTCCTACGAGCAGTACTTC.

The rearrangement joins TRBV5-6 to TRBJ2-5, with a weak D call TRBD1 (6 bases). Deletions cut 2 bases from V and 2 bases from J, with 13 bases between. There are 15 residues in the CDR3. The germline V gene encodes CDR1 SGHDT and CDR2 YYEEEE. The CDR3 DNA is TGTGCCAGCAGCTTATACTCCGGGACACAAGAGACCCAGTACTTC. It codes for CASSLYSGTQETQYF. The variable domain in full, completed from reference TRBV5-6 and TRBJ2-5, reads DAGVTQSPTHLIKTRGQQVTLRCSPKSGHDTVSWYQQALGQGPQFIFQYYEEEERQRGNFPDRFSGHQFPNYSSELNVNALLLGDSALYLCASSLYSGTQETQYFGPGTRLLVL.

CDR3: CASSTQGRSTEAFF. The DNA of the CDR3 is TGTGCCAGCTCTACACAGGGGCGCAGCACTGAAGCTTTCTTT. The rearrangement joins TRBV6-5 to TRBJ1-1, with 7 bases aligning to TRBD1. The ends lost 8 bases at V and 4 bases at J; junction bases unmatched: 10. Germline V gives CDR1 MNHEY, CDR2 SVGAGI. The CDR3 spans 14 residues.

This clone was detected once. The chain is built from TRBV13 and TRBJ2-5; D is perhaps TRBD1 (5 bases). With 5 bases removed from V and 4 bases from J, the gap between germline ends came to 11 bases. Germline CDR1 and CDR2: PRHDT and FYEKMQ (reference sequence). This CDR3 has 13 residues. The CDR3 loop is CASSPRGSETQYF. The CDR3 DNA sequence: TGTGCCAGCAGCCCAAGGGGTTCAGAGACCCAGTACTTC.

V and J are TRBV2 and TRBJ2-5; D possibly corresponds to TRBD1 (5 bases). Germline CDR1 SNHLY, CDR2 FYNNEI. The CDR3 totals 13 residues. The V end was cut by 9 bases, the J end by 0 bases, with 11 bases between. CDR3 loop: CARAQTDQETQYF. DNA of the CDR3: TGTGCCAGGGCACAGACAGACCAAGAGACCCAGTACTTC.

The chain uses TRBV5-5 and TRBJ1-2; 9 bases are a match to TRBD1. Trimming removed 4 bases from V and 9 bases from J; junction bases left unmatched: 7. Germline CDR1 reads SGHKS; CDR2 reads YYEKEE (reference sequence). This CDR3 has 13 residues. CDR3 DNA sequence: TGTGCCAGCAGCCCAGGGACAGGGATCCGCTACACCTTC. Amino acid sequence: CASSPGTGIRYTF.

This clone came up a few times. The CDR3 is CASSPLLLGRGDTQYF. The CDR3, as DNA: TGTGCCAGCTCACCACTACTGCTAGGCCGGGGAGATACGCAGTATTTT. The J gene is TRBJ2-3, the V gene TRBV18; D possibly corresponds to TRBD2 (5 bases). The V gene lost 1 base and the J gene lost 5 bases, with 16 bases spanning the gap. Germline V gene data show CDR1 as KGHSH and CDR2 as LQKENI. The CDR3 has 16 amino acids.

The V call is TRBV6-1, the J call TRBJ2-3; a weak D match, TRBD1 (5 bases). Trimming stripped 6 bases from V and 4 bases from J, with 11 bases between. The germline gives CDR1 MNHNS, CDR2 SASEGT. This CDR3 is 13 amino acids long. CDR3 in amino acids: CASSSQEPDTQYF. The DNA of the CDR3 is TGTGCCAGCAGCTCACAGGAGCCAGATACGCAGTATTTT.

This chain joins TRBV28 and TRBJ1-4; D gene unclear. Trimming cost V 5 bases and J 8 bases, with 6 bases left between them. Germline lookup yields CDR1 MDHEN and CDR2 SYDVKM. There are 11 residues in the CDR3. The CDR3 nucleotides read TGTGCCAGCAGTCGAAGCGAAAAACTGTTTTTT. It yields the protein CASSRSEKLFF.

The chain has TRBV2 and TRBJ2-6; D not resolved. The CDR3 covers 12 residues. CDR1 is SNHLY, CDR2 FYNNEI, per germline. Trimming shortened V by 9 bases and J by 4 bases, and 7 bases separated the two germline ends. The CDR3 loop reads CARFSGANVLTF. The CDR3 nucleotides read TGTGCCAGGTTTTCAGGGGCCAACGTCCTGACTTTC. Full variable domain (outside the CDR3, taken from reference TRBV2 and TRBJ2-6): EPEVTQTPSHQVTQMGQEVILRCVPISNHLYFYWYRQILGQKVEFLVSFYNNEISEKSEIFDDQFSVERPDGSNFTLKIRSTKLEDSAMYFCARFSGANVLTFGAGSRLTVL.

V gene TRBV7-3 combines with J gene TRBJ2-1, with D perhaps matching TRBD1 (6 bases). The CDR3 is 15 amino acids. Germline CDR1 is SGHTA and CDR2 is FQGTGA. V was trimmed by 2 bases and J by 4 bases, leaving 12 bases between them. The CDR3 region has the DNA TGTGCCAGCAGCTTATCCCCGGACAGATACAATGAGCAGTTCTTC. This translates into CASSLSPDRYNEQFF.

This chain joins TRBV28 and TRBJ2-2; D unresolved. This CDR3 spans 14 amino acids. Between the trimmed V and J ends, which lost 6 bases and 0 bases, there was a span of 8 bases. Per the germline V gene, CDR1 is MDHEN and CDR2 is SYDVKM. CDR3 nucleotide sequence: TGTGCCAGCAGAGCCGGTACGAACACCGGGGAGCTGTTTTTT. Encoded protein: CASRAGTNTGELFF.